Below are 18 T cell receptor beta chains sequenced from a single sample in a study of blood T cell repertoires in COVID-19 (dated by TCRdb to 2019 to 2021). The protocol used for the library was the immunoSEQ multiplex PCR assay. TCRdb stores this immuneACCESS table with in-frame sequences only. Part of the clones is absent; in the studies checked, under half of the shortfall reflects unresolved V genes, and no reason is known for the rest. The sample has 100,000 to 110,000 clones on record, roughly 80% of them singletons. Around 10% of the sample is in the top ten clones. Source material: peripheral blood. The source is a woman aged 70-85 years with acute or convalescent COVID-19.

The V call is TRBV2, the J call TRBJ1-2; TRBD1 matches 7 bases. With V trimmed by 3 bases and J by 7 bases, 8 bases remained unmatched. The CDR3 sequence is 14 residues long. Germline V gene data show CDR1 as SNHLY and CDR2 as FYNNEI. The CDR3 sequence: CASSELQGGGGYTF. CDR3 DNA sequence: TGTGCCAGCAGTGAGCTGCAGGGGGGCGGTGGCTACACCTTC.

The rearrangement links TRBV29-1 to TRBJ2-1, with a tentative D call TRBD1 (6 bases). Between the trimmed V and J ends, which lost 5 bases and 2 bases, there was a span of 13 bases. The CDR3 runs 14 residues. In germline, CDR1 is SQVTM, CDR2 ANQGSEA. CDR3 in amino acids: CSVPQGGPYNEQFF. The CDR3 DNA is TGCAGCGTTCCCCAAGGGGGACCCTACAATGAGCAGTTCTTC.

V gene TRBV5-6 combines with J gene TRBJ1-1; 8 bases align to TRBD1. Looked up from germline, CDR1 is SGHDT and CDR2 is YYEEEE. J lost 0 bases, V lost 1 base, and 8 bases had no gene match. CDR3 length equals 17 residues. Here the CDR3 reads CASSLSGGVTMNTEAFF. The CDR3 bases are TGTGCCAGCAGCTTGTCAGGGGGCGTTACCATGAACACTGAAGCTTTCTTT.

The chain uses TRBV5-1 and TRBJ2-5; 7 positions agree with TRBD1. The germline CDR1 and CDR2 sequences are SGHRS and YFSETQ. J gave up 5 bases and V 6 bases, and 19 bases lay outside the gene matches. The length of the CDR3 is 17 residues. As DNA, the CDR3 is TGCGCCAGCACCTTAATCGCAGGGGACAGACCGTGGGAGACCCAGTACTTC. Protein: CASTLIAGDRPWETQYF. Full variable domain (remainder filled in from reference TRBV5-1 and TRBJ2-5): KAGVTQTPRYLIKTRGQQVTLSCSPISGHRSVSWYQQTPGQGLQFLFEYFSETQRNKGNFPGRFSGRQFSNSRSEMNVSTLELGDSALYLCASTLIAGDRPWETQYFGPGTRLLVL.

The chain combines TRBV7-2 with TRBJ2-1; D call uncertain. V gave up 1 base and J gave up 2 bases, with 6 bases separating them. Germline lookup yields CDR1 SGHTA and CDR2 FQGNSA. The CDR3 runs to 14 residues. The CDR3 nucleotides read TGTGCCAGCAGCTTAGGTCTTGCCTACAATGAGCAGTTCTTC. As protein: CASSLGLAYNEQFF.

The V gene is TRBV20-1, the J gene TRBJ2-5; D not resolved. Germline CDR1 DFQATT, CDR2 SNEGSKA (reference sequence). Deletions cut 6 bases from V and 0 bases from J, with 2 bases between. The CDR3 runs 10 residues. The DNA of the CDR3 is TGCAGTGCCGACCAAGAGACCCAGTACTTC. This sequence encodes CSADQETQYF.

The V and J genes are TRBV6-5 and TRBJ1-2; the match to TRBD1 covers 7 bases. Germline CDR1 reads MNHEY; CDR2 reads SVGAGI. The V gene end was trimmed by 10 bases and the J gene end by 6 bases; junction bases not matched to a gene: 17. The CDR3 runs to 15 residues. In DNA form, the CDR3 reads TGTGCCACCCTCGGGATAATCACAGGGGCCGATGGCTACACCTTC. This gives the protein CATLGIITGADGYTF.

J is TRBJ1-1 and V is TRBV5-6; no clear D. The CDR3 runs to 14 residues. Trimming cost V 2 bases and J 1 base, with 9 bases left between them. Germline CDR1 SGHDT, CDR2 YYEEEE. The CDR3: CASSFYRPNTEAFF. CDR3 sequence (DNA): TGTGCCAGCAGCTTTTACAGACCGAACACTGAAGCTTTCTTT.

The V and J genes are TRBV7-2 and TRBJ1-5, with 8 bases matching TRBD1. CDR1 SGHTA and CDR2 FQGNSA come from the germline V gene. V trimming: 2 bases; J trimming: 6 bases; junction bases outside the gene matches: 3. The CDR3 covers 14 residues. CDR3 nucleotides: TGTGCCAGCAGCTTACGTCAGGGGGCTCAGCCCCAGCATTTT. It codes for CASSLRQGAQPQHF.

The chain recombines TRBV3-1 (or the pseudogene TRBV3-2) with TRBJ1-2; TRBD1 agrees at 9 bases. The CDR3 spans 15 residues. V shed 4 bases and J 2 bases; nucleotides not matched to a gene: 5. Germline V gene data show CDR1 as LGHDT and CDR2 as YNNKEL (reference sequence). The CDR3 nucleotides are TGTGCCAGCAGCCGCCCGGGACAGGGAAACTATGGCTACACCTTC. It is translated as CASSRPGQGNYGYTF.

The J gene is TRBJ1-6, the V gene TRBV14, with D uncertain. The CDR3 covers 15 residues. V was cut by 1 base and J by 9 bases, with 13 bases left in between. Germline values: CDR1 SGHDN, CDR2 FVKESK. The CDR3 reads CASSQVARMGSPLHF. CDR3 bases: TGTGCCAGCAGCCAAGTAGCGAGGATGGGTTCACCCCTCCACTTT. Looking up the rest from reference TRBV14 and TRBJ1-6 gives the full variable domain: EAGVTQFPSHSVIEKGQTVTLRCDPISGHDNLYWYRRVMGKEIKFLLHFVKESKQDESGMPNNRFLAERTGGTYSTLKVQPAELEDSGVYFCASSQVARMGSPLHFGNGTRLTVT.

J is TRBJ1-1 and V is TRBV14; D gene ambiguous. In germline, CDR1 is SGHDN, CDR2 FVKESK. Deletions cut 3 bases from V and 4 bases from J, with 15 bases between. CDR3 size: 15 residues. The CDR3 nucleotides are TGTGCCAGCAGCCACCCGGAGGAGGCGGGCACTGAAGCTTTCTTT. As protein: CASSHPEEAGTEAFF.

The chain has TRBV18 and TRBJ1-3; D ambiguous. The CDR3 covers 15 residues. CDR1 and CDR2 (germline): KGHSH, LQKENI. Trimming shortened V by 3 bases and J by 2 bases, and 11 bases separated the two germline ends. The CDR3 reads CASSPKEGTGNTIYF. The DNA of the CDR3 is TGTGCCAGCTCACCTAAGGAGGGTACTGGAAACACCATATATTTT.

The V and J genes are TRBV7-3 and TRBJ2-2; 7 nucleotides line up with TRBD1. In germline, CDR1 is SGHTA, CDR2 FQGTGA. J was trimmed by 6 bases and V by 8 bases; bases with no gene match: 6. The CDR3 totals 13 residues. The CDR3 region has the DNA TGTGCCAGCGGGAGACAGGGAGCCGGGGAGCTGTTTTTT. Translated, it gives CASGRQGAGELFF.

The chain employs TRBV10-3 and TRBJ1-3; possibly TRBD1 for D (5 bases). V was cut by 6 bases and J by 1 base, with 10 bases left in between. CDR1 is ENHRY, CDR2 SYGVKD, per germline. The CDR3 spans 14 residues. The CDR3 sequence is CAIRSDSSGNTIYF. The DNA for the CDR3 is TGTGCCATCAGAAGCGACAGTTCTGGAAACACCATATATTTT.

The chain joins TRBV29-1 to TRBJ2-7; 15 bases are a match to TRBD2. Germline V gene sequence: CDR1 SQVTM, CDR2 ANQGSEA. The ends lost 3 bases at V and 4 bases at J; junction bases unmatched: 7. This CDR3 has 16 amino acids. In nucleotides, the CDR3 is TGCAGCGTTGAGGGGACTAGCGGGGGGCCGGGGTACGAGCAGTACTTC. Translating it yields CSVEGTSGGPGYEQYF.

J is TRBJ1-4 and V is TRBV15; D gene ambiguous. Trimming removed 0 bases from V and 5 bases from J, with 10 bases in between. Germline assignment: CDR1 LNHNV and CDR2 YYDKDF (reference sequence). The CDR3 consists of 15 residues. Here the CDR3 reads CATSRDRQRNEKLFF. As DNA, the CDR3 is TGTGCCACCAGCAGAGATCGGCAGCGGAATGAAAAACTGTTTTTT.

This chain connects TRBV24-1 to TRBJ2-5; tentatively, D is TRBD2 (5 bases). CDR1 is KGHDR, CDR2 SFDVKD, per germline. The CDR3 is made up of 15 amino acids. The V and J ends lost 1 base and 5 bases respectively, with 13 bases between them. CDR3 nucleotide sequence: TGTGCCACCAGTGATTTTGGCGGAGGCTGGGAGACCCAGTACTTC. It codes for CATSDFGGGWETQYF.